These 3 T cell receptor beta chains share one sample of origin, sequenced in a study of long-term antiretroviral therapy in people with HIV. They ran version v3.0 of the immunoSEQ assay at survey level. Data came from immunoSEQ multiplex PCR; TCRdb stores just in-frame clones and leaves some out. The table lists 25,000 to 30,000 clones, 82% of them singletons, with around 15% in the top ten. The input for sequencing was unsorted PBMCs, taken 2.9 years after starting antiretroviral therapy. These receptors were collected from a man aged 50-60 years with HIV.

This clone was seen only a few times. CDR3 sequence (DNA): TGTGCCAGCAGTGAGTCCCGTGCAACTAATGAAAAACTGTTTTTT. Translated: CASSESRATNEKLFF. This chain links TRBV2 with TRBJ1-4; D remains ambiguous. CDR3 length: 15 residues. Germline lookup yields CDR1 SNHLY and CDR2 FYNNEI. The germline V and J ends were trimmed by 3 bases and 0 bases, with 8 bases remaining between them.

The chain carries TRBV7-8 and TRBJ1-5, with D perhaps TRBD1 (6 bases). Germline V gene lookup returns CDR1 SGHVS and CDR2 FQNEAQ. CDR3 length equals 12 residues. V was shortened by 5 bases and J by 5 bases, with 7 bases between the two germline ends. The CDR3 sequence is CASSNRDQPQHF. CDR3 in DNA: TGTGCCAGCAGCAACAGGGATCAGCCCCAGCATTTT.

V gene TRBV7-8 combines with J gene TRBJ1-1, with 9 bases that match TRBD1. CDR1 is SGHVS and CDR2 is FQNEAQ in the germline V gene. With 1 base clipped from V and 0 bases from J, the junction kept 18 bases outside the gene matches. CDR3 size: 21 residues. CDR3 bases: TGTGCCAGCAGCTTAGGGACAGGGGTTTTTCGATCAGATTTCATGAACACTGAAGCTTTCTTT. Translated: CASSLGTGVFRSDFMNTEAFF.